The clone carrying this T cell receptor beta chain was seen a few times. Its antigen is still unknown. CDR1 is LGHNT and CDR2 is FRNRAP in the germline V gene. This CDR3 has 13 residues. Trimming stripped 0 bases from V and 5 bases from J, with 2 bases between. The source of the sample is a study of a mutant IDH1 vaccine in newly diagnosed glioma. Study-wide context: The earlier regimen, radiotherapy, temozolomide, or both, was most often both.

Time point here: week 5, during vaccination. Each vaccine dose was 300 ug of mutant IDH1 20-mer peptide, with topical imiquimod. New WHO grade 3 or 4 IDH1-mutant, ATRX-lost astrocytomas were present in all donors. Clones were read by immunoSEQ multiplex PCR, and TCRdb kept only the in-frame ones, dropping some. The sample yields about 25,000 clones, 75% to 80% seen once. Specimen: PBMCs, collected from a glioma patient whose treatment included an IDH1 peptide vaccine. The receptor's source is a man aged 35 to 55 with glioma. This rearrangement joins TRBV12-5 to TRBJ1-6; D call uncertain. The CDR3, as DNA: TGTGCTAGTGGTTTGGTGGATAATTCACCCCTCCACTTT. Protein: CASGLVDNSPLHF.